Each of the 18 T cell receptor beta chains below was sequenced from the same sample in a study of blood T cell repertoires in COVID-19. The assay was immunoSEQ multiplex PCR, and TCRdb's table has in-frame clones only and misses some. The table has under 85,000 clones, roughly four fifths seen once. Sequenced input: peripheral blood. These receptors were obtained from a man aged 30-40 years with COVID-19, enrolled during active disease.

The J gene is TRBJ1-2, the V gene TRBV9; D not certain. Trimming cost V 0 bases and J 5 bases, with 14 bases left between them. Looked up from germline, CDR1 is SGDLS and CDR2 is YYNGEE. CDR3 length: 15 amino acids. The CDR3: CASSVAQLAAYGYTF. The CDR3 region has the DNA TGTGCCAGCAGCGTAGCTCAGTTAGCGGCTTATGGCTACACCTTC. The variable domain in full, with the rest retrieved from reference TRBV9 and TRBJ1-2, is DSGVTQTPKHLITATGQRVTLRCSPRSGDLSVYWYQQSLDQGLQFLIQYYNGEERAKGNILERFSAQQFPDLHSELNLSSLELGDSALYFCASSVAQLAAYGYTFGSGTRLTVV.

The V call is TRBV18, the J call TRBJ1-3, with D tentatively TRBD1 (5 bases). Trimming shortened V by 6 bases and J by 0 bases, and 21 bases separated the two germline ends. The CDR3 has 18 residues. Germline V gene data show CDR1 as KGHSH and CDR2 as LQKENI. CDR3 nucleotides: TGTGCCAGCTCGCAGAGTATTCAGGGAATCAGCTCTGGAAACACCATATATTTT. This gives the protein CASSQSIQGISSGNTIYF.

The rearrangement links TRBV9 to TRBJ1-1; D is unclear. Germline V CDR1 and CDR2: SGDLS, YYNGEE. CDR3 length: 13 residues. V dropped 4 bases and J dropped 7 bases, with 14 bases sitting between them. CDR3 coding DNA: TGTGCCAGCAGCCGTCTTGGGTACAGTGAAGCTTTCTTT. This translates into CASSRLGYSEAFF.

Written as DNA, the CDR3 is TGCGCCAGCAGCCAAGGCTGGGGGGACAAAAACATTCAGTACTTC. This encodes CASSQGWGDKNIQYF. This chain connects TRBV4-1 to TRBJ2-4; the D gene is possibly TRBD2 (6 bases). CDR1 and CDR2 (germline): MGHRA, YSYEKL. Trimming took off 1 base at V and 3 bases at J, with 10 bases between the two ends. The CDR3 totals 15 residues.

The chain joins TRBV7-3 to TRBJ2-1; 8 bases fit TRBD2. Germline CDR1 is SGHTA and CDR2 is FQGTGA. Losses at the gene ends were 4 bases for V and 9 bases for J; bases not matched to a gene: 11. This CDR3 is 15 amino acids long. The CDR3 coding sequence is TGTGCCAGCAGCTCTTCCGGGACTAGTCTTACTGAGCAGTTCTTC. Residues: CASSSSGTSLTEQFF.

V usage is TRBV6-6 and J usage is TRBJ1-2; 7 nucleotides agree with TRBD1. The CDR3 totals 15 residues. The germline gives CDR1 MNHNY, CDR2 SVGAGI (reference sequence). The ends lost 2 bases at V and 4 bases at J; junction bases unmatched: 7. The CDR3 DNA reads TGTGCCAGCAGTTACGGACAGGCGAGCCCCTATGGCTACACCTTC. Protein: CASSYGQASPYGYTF.

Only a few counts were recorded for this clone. As DNA, the CDR3 is TGTGCCAGTAGTTCCCCCGGGACAGGGCGTCCTGAAGCTTTCTTT. This sequence encodes CASSSPGTGRPEAFF. The chain combines TRBV19 with TRBJ1-1, with 9 bases fitting TRBD1. Germline lookup yields CDR1 LNHDA and CDR2 SQIVND (reference sequence). CDR3 length equals 15 residues. V lost 5 bases, J lost 6 bases, and 10 bases stayed unmatched.

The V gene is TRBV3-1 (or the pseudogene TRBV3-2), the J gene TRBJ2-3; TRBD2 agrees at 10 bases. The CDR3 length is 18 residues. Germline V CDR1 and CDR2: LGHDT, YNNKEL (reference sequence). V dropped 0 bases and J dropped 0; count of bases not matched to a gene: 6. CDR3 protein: CASSQEASGSPSTDTQYF. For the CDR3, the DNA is TGTGCCAGCAGCCAAGAGGCTAGCGGGAGCCCTAGCACAGATACGCAGTATTTT.

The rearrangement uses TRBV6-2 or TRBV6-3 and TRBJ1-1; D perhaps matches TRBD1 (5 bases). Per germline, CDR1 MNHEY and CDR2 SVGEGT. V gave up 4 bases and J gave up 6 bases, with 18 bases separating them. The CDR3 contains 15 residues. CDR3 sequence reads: CASSSLRQFRAEAFF. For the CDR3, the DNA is TGTGCCAGCAGTTCCTTACGACAGTTTAGGGCTGAAGCTTTCTTT.

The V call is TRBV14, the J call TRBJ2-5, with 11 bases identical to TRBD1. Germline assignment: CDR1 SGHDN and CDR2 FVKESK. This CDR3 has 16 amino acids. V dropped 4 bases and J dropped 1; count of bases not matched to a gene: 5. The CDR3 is CASSPGDRGFQETQYF. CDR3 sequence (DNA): TGTGCCAGCAGCCCAGGGGACAGGGGGTTCCAAGAGACCCAGTACTTC.

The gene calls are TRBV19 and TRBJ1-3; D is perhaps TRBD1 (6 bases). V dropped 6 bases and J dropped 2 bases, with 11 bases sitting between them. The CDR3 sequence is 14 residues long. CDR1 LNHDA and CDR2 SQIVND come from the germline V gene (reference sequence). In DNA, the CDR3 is TGTGCCAGTAGGGTACCAGGGGCTGGAAACACCATATATTTT. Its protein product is CASRVPGAGNTIYF. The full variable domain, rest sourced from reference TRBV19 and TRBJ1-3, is DGGITQSPKYLFRKEGQNVTLSCEQNLNHDAMYWYRQDPGQGLRLIYYSQIVNDFQKGDIAEGYSVSREKKESFPLTVTSAQKNPTAFYLCASRVPGAGNTIYFGEGSWLTVV.

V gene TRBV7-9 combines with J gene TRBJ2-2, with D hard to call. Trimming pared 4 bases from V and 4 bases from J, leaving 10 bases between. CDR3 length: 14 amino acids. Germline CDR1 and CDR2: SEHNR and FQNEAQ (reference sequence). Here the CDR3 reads CASSSGSGTGELFF. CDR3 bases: TGTGCCAGCAGCTCCGGATCAGGCACCGGGGAGCTGTTTTTT.

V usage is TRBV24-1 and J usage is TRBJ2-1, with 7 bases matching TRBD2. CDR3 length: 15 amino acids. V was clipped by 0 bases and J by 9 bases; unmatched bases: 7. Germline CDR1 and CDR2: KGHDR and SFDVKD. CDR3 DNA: TGTGCCACCAGTGATTTGCAAATCTGGGGGGGTGAGCAGTTCTTC. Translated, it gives CATSDLQIWGGEQFF.

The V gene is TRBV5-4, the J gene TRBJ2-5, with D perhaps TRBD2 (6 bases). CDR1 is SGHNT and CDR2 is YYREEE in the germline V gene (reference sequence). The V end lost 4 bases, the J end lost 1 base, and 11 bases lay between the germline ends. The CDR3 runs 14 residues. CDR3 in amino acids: CASSGVGGQETQYF. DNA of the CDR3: TGTGCCAGCAGCGGGGTCGGGGGCCAAGAGACCCAGTACTTC.

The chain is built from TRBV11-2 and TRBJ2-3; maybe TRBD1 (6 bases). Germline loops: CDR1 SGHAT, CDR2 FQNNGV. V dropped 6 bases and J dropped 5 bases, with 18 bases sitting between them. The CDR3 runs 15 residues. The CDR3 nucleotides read TGTGCCAGCAGTCATCCTGACAGGCCAAGAGATACGCAGTATTTT. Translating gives CASSHPDRPRDTQYF.

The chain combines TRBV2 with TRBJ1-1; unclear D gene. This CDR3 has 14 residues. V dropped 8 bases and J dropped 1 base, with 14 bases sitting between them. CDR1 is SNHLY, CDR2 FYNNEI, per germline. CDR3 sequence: CASLLGVENTEAFF. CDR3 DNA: TGTGCCAGCCTCCTCGGGGTGGAGAACACTGAAGCTTTCTTT. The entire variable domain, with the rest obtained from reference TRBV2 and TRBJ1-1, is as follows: EPEVTQTPSHQVTQMGQEVILRCVPISNHLYFYWYRQILGQKVEFLVSFYNNEISEKSEIFDDQFSVERPDGSNFTLKIRSTKLEDSAMYFCASLLGVENTEAFFGQGTRLTVV.

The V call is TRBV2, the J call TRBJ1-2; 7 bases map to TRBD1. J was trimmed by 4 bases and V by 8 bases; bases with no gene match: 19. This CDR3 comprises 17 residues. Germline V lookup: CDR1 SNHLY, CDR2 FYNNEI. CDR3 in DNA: TGTGCCAGCCTCCGGCCAGGGGGTACCTCCGTATTCTATGGCTACACCTTC. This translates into CASLRPGGTSVFYGYTF.

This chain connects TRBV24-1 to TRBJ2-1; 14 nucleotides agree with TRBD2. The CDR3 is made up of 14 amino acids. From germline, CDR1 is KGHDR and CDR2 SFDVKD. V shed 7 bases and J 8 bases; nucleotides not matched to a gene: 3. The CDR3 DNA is TGTGCCACCAGGACTAGCGGGAGGGTGGATGAGCAGTTCTTC. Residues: CATRTSGRVDEQFF.